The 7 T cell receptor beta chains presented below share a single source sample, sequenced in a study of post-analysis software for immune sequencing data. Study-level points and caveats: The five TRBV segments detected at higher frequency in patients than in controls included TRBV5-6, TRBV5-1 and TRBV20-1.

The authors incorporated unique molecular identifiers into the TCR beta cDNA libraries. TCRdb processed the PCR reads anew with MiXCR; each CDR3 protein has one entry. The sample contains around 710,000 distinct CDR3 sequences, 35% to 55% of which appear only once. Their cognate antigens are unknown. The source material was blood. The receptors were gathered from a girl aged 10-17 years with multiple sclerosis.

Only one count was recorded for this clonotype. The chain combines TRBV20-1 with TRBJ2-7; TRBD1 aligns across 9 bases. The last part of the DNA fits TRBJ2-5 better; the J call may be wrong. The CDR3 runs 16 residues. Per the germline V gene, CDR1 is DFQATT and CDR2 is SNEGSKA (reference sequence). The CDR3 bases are TGCAGTGCTAGAGTTCAGGACAGGGGAGGTGGAGAGACCCAGTACTTC. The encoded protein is CSARVQDRGGGETQYF.

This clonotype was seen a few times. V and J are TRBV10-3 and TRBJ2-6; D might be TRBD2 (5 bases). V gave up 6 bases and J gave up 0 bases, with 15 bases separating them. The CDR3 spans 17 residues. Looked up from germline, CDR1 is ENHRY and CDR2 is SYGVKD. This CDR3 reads CAIRGKTGISGANVLTF. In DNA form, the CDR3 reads TGTGCCATCAGAGGAAAGACGGGGATCTCTGGGGCCAACGTCCTGACTTTC.

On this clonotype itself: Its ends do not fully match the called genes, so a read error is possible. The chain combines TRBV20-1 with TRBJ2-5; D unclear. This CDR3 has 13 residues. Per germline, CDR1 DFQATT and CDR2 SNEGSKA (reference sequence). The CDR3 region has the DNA TGCAGTGCTAGTGATCGGCCTCAAGAGACCCACTACTTC. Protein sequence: CSASDRPQETHYF.

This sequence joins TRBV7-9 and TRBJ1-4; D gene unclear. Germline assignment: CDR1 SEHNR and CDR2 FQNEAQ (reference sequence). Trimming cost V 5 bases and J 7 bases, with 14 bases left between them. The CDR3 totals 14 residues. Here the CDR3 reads CASSRDRGIEKLFF. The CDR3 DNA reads TGTGCCAGCAGCCGGGATCGCGGTATTGAAAAACTGTTTTTT. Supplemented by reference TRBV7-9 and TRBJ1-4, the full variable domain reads DTGVSQNPRHKITKRGQNVTFRCDPISEHNRLYWYRQTLGQGPEFLTYFQNEAQLEKSRLLSDRFSAERPKGSFSTLEIQRTEQGDSAMYLCASSRDRGIEKLFFGSGTQLSVL.

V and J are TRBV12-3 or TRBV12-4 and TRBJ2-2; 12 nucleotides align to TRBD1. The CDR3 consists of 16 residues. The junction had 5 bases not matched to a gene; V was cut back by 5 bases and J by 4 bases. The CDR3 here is CASSPWDRGRTGELFF. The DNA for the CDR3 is TGTGCCAGCAGTCCATGGGACAGGGGGCGCACCGGGGAGCTGTTTTTT.

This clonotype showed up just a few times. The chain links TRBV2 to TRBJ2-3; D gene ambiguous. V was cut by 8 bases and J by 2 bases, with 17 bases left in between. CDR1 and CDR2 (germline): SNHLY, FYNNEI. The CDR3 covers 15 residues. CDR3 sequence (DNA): TGTGCCAGCCGCAAGCCCAGGAGACTCACAGATACGCAGTATTTT. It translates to CASRKPRRLTDTQYF.

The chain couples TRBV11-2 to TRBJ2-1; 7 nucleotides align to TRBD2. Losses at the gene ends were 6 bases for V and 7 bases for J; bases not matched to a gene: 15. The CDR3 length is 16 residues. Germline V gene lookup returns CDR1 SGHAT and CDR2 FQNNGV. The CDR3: CASRETRGRGINEQFF. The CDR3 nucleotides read TGTGCCAGCAGGGAAACGCGGGGGAGGGGTATAAATGAGCAGTTCTTC.